The rows below give T cell receptor beta chains drawn from one sample of a study of graft-versus-host responses after intestinal transplantation. Their antigen targets remain unknown. Assay: immunoSEQ multiplex PCR; the TCRdb copy retains only in-frame clones and omits some. The sample lists approximately 81,000 clones; roughly 84% were seen once. The input for sequencing was unstimulated CD8+ T cells sorted from spleen or lymph node cells, taken before transplant. These receptor sequences come from a human donor who was the organ donor for an intestinal transplant. Both conserved end residues are part of each CDR3. The D gene is left open where the match is weak. The listing skips clone size in some rows; elsewhere it reads once, few, many or a size class.

D gene | J gene | V gene | clone size | CDR3 protein | CDR3 DNA
- | TRBJ2-3 | TRBV6-6 | - | CATLQGGVYF | TGTGCCACCCTACAGGGAGGGGTGTATTTT
- | TRBJ1-1 | TRBV19 | - | CASSLREFSQGPNTEAFF | TGTGCCAGTAGTCTAAGGGAATTTAGTCAGGGGCCGAACACTGAAGCTTTCTTT
- | TRBJ1-1 | TRBV7-2 | - | CASSFRGPGLLRNTEAFF | TGTGCCAGCAGCTTTAGGGGCCCCGGACTACTTAGAAACACTGAAGCTTTCTTT
- | TRBJ2-7 | TRBV6-1 | once | CASSEYESYEQYF | TGTGCCAGCAGTGAGTACGAATCCTACGAGCAGTACTTC
- | TRBJ2-3 | TRBV30 | - | CAAYPGAPDTQYF | TGTGCCGCCTATCCGGGAGCCCCAGATACGCAGTATTTT
- | TRBJ2-5 | TRBV30 | - | CAWSVRSARPLLETQYF | TGTGCCTGGAGTGTACGGAGCGCAAGACCGTTATTAGAGACCCAGTACTTC
- | TRBJ1-4 | TRBV27 | - | CASSSRDGTEKLFF | TGTGCCAGCAGTTCTAGGGACGGTACGGAAAAACTGTTTTTT
- | TRBJ2-2 | TRBV5-1 | - | CASSGYGTGELFF | TGCGCCAGCAGCGGTTATGGGACCGGGGAGCTGTTTTTT
- | TRBJ1-2 | TRBV4-1 | - | CASSQERTRDKGYTF | TGCGCCAGCAGCCAAGAAAGGACACGGGATAAGGGCTACACCTTC
- | TRBJ1-1 | TRBV7-9 | - | CASNKGGASIGTEAFF | TGTGCCAGCAACAAGGGGGGTGCGAGTATCGGCACTGAAGCTTTCTTT
- | TRBJ2-7 | TRBV27 | - | CASSFGGGNEQYF | TGTGCCAGCAGTTTTGGAGGGGGGAACGAGCAGTACTTC
TRBD1 | TRBJ1-2 | TRBV4-1 | - | CASSQPGTEDYGYTF | TGCGCCAGCAGCCAGCCCGGGACAGAGGACTATGGCTACACCTTC
- | TRBJ2-1 | TRBV7-3 | - | CASSLLGASEQFF | TGTGCCAGCAGCTTATTGGGAGCGTCTGAGCAGTTCTTC
TRBD1 | TRBJ2-7 | TRBV28 | - | CASSRFRDRISYEQYF | TGTGCCAGCAGCCGATTCCGGGACAGAATTTCCTACGAGCAGTACTTC
TRBD1 | TRBJ2-7 | TRBV4-1 | - | CASSQVLDRGYEQYF | TGCGCCAGCAGCCAAGTCCTGGACAGGGGCTACGAGCAGTACTTC
- | TRBJ1-2 | TRBV15 | - | CATPGGGYTF | TGTGCCACCCCAGGAGGTGGCTACACCTTC
- | TRBJ1-2 | TRBV7-9 | few | CASSLVGHHKDGYTF | TGTGCCAGCAGCTTAGTGGGACACCACAAGGATGGCTACACCTTC
- | TRBJ1-5 | TRBV7-2 | - | CASSSRGAGSNQPQHF | TGTGCCAGCAGCTCCCGGGGCGCGGGTAGCAATCAGCCCCAGCATTTT
- | TRBJ1-1 | TRBV5-6 | - | CASSAPFRQPNTEAFF | TGTGCCAGCAGCGCCCCGTTTAGACAGCCGAACACTGAAGCTTTCTTT
- | TRBJ1-2 | TRBV4-2 | once | CASSQAGLINYGYTF | TGTGCCAGCAGCCAGGCGGGACTGATAAACTATGGCTACACCTTC
- | TRBJ2-7 | TRBV30 | - | CAWSVRALLGGFYEQYF | TGTGCCTGGAGTGTACGGGCTTTGTTAGGCGGATTCTACGAGCAGTACTTC
- | TRBJ1-1 | TRBV4-1 | - | CASSHKTWTAWDTEAFF | TGCGCCAGCAGCCATAAGACGTGGACCGCGTGGGACACTGAAGCTTTCTTT
TRBD2 | TRBJ2-7 | TRBV6-1 | few | CASSEGTSGAYEQYF | TGTGCCAGCAGTGAAGGGACTAGCGGTGCCTACGAGCAGTACTTC
- | TRBJ1-5 | TRBV6-1 | - | CASRKAGGAGQPQHF | TGTGCCAGCCGTAAGGCCGGGGGCGCGGGGCAGCCCCAGCATTTT
- | TRBJ2-7 | TRBV27 | - | CASSPISGNYEQYF | TGTGCCAGCAGTCCCATCAGTGGGAACTACGAGCAGTACTTC
- | TRBJ1-5 | TRBV2 | - | CASRGENQPQHF | TGTGCCAGCAGAGGGGAGAATCAGCCCCAGCATTTT
TRBD1 | TRBJ2-7 | TRBV2 | - | CASGGQVYSYEQYF | TGTGCCAGTGGAGGACAGGTTTACTCCTACGAGCAGTACTTC